Each of the 5 T cell receptor beta chains below was sequenced from the same sample in a study of blood T cell repertoires in COVID-19. Produced via immunoSEQ multiplex PCR; TCRdb's table is partial and in-frame only. This repertoire shows about 210,000 clones, roughly 81% found once; its top ten account for 4.5% to 5%. The sequenced sample was peripheral blood. The receptors come from a woman older than 75 with acute or convalescent COVID-19.

The J gene is TRBJ1-5, the V gene TRBV19; maybe TRBD1 (6 bases). The CDR3 loop spans 17 amino acids. CDR1 and CDR2 from the germline V gene are LNHDA and SQIVND (reference sequence). The ends were cut back, 5 bases at V and 0 bases at J, with 17 bases in the middle. CDR3 loop: CASSLSVGAISNQPQHF. The CDR3 bases are TGTGCCAGTAGTCTCTCGGTGGGGGCGATTAGCAATCAGCCCCAGCATTTT.

In this sample, this clone turned up a few times. The chain employs TRBV27 and TRBJ2-2; D gene ambiguous. Germline CDR1 reads MNHEY; CDR2 reads SMNVEV (reference sequence). The CDR3 consists of 12 residues. V lost 6 bases, J lost 4 bases, and 6 bases lay in between. CDR3 sequence reads: CASSHPTGELFF. The CDR3 nucleotides read TGTGCCAGCAGCCATCCCACCGGGGAGCTGTTTTTT.

The rearrangement joins TRBV7-2 to TRBJ2-5; 9 bases fit TRBD2. Germline values: CDR1 SGHTA, CDR2 FQGNSA. The junction had 5 bases not matched to a gene; V was cut back by 5 bases and J by 4 bases. This CDR3 has 14 amino acids. The CDR3: CASSQRAGGETQYF. The DNA for the CDR3 is TGTGCCAGCAGCCAAAGAGCGGGGGGAGAGACCCAGTACTTC.

The count of this clone is one. J is TRBJ2-3 and V is TRBV9; D gene uncertain. Germline V lookup: CDR1 SGDLS, CDR2 YYNGEE. Trimming pared 0 bases from V and 1 base from J, leaving 6 bases between. The CDR3 covers 14 residues. CDR3 nucleotide sequence: TGTGCCAGCAGCGTAGTTCTCGGCACAGATACGCAGTATTTT. This gives the protein CASSVVLGTDTQYF.

The CDR3 bases are TGCGCCAGCAGCTTGGCCCAGGGGTACACTGAAGCTTTCTTT. Protein: CASSLAQGYTEAFF. This chain connects TRBV5-1 to TRBJ1-1; tentative D call: TRBD1 (6 bases). Germline-derived CDR1 and CDR2 are SGHRS and YFSETQ. Trimming left V 0 bases short and J 3 bases short, with 9 bases between. This CDR3 is 14 amino acids long.